The sequence of this T cell receptor beta chain was determined in a study of OX40 agonist ivuxolimab in advanced cancers. Across the whole study: Intravenous ivuxolimab was administered to patients every 2 weeks at 0.01 to 10 mg/kg. Whole-study results and caveats: Partial responders treated at 0.1-3.0 mg/kg exhibited clonal expansion among the lowest measured. Researchers did not establish what antigens the expanded peripheral T cells target.

On this clone itself: Its antigen is as yet unknown.

Sequenced by immunoSEQ multiplex PCR; TCRdb stores in-frame clones only, minus some. The table has fewer than 90,000 clones, more than 85% seen once. Collection of blood occurred at baseline, at cycle 4 day 1, and at cycle 7 day 1. V shed 2 bases and J shed 7 bases, with 17 bases lying between them. Germline CDR1 reads MDHEN; CDR2 reads SYDVKM. The length of the CDR3 is 15 residues. This sample comprised CD4+ or CD8+ T cells sorted from blood, obtained in a trial of the OX40 agonist ivuxolimab. The sequence came from an adult with an advanced solid tumor such as melanoma, head and neck, liver or kidney cancer. The chain carries TRBV28 and TRBJ1-2, with unresolved D. CDR3 sequence (DNA): TGTGCCAGCAGTTTAGCTGGACCCCAAGTCTCTGGCTACACCTTC. Translating it yields CASSLAGPQVSGYTF.